Below are 9 T cell receptor beta chains sequenced from a single sample in a study of radiotherapy plus CTLA-4 blockade in lung cancer. Libraries were prepared by immunoSEQ multiplex PCR; TCRdb keeps only in-frame clonotypes and omits some of them. In the table there are 84,000 or so clones, about 85% of which are singletons. This specimen was peripheral blood, taken from a patient treated with radiotherapy plus ipilimumab. The receptors were sampled from a human donor with non-small cell lung cancer that progressed on radiotherapy plus ipilimumab.

V usage is TRBV27 and J usage is TRBJ1-1, with 10 bases identical to TRBD1. Germline CDR1 MNHEY, CDR2 SMNVEV (reference sequence). Trimming cost V 6 bases and J 0 bases; bases outside gene matches: 7. The CDR3 length is 16 residues. For the CDR3, the DNA is TGTGCCAGCAGCCGTAGGACAGGGGGGGTGAACACTGAAGCTTTCTTT. It translates to CASSRRTGGVNTEAFF.

The V gene is TRBV7-2, the J gene TRBJ2-2; TRBD2 might be the D (6 bases). The CDR3 spans 15 residues. CDR1 is SGHTA, CDR2 FQGNSA, per germline. Trimming left V 1 base short and J 1 base short, with 7 bases between. The CDR3 DNA follows: TGTGCCAGCAGCTTAGTGGGGGGGAACACCGGGGAGCTGTTTTTT. Protein: CASSLVGGNTGELFF.

The V and J genes are TRBV5-4 and TRBJ1-4, with 8 positions matching TRBD1. Trimming removed 4 bases from V and 7 bases from J; junction bases left unmatched: 6. The CDR3 contains 14 residues. Germline assignment: CDR1 SGHNT and CDR2 YYREEE (reference sequence). CDR3 DNA: TGTGCCAGCAGCCAGACAGGGGAGGGTGAAAAACTGTTTTTT. This encodes CASSQTGEGEKLFF.

The chain has TRBV13 and TRBJ2-7; 8 bases are a match to TRBD2. The germline gives CDR1 PRHDT, CDR2 FYEKMQ (reference sequence). The ends lost 3 bases at V and 6 bases at J; junction bases unmatched: 7. The CDR3 contains 14 residues. The CDR3 DNA is TGTGCCAGCAGCTTTAGCGGGACCCTAAGCGAGCAGTACTTC. As protein: CASSFSGTLSEQYF.

The rearrangement joins TRBV6-5 to TRBJ2-7; 8 bases agree with TRBD2. Germline V CDR1 and CDR2: MNHEY, SVGAGI. The CDR3 is made up of 15 amino acids. The V segment lost 4 bases and the J segment 3 bases; nucleotides outside the gene matches: 8. CDR3 coding DNA: TGTGCCAGCAGTTTTTCGGGGGGGACAAGCTACGAGCAGTACTTC. Translated: CASSFSGGTSYEQYF.

This clone turned up a few times. The rearrangement uses TRBV7-9 and TRBJ2-1; D is unclear. Germline V gene data show CDR1 as SEHNR and CDR2 as FQNEAQ (reference sequence). V gave up 3 bases and J gave up 7 bases, with 4 bases separating them. This CDR3 has 11 residues. CDR3 loop: CASSFFNEQFF. The CDR3 DNA is TGTGCCAGCAGCTTCTTTAATGAGCAGTTCTTC. Looking up the rest from reference TRBV7-9 and TRBJ2-1 gives the full variable domain: DTGVSQNPRHKITKRGQNVTFRCDPISEHNRLYWYRQTLGQGPEFLTYFQNEAQLEKSRLLSDRFSAERPKGSFSTLEIQRTEQGDSAMYLCASSFFNEQFFGPGTRLTVL.

The chain employs TRBV9 and TRBJ1-3; no clear D gene. Germline lookup yields CDR1 SGDLS and CDR2 YYNGEE. The V end lost 0 bases, the J end lost 3 bases, and 10 bases lay between the germline ends. CDR3 length equals 15 residues. CDR3 in amino acids: CASSVDWGFGNTIYF. CDR3 nucleotides: TGTGCCAGCAGCGTAGATTGGGGTTTTGGAAACACCATATATTTT.

V is TRBV6-5 and J is TRBJ2-7, with TRBD1 matching 8 bases. Germline loops: CDR1 MNHEY, CDR2 SVGAGI. The junction had 5 bases not matched to a gene; V was cut back by 2 bases and J by 5 bases. The CDR3 is 14 amino acids. The CDR3, as DNA: TGTGCCAGCAGTTACCTTGCAGGGGGCCACGAGCAGTACTTC. Protein product: CASSYLAGGHEQYF.

The chain joins TRBV25-1 to TRBJ1-2, with D perhaps TRBD1 (6 bases). There are 13 residues in the CDR3. CDR1 and CDR2 (germline): MGHDK, SYGVNS. Trimming cost V 6 bases and J 7 bases, with 15 bases left between them. For the CDR3, the DNA is TGTGCCAGCAGGACGGCAGGGGAGGTTGGCTACACCTTC. Translation: CASRTAGEVGYTF.